This record looks at one T cell receptor beta chain sequence and its context. Its antigen is still unknown. 60 Vbeta and 13 Jbeta primers were used in PCR. Repertoires were generated with immunoSEQ multiplex PCR, while TCRdb's copy carries only in-frame clones and drops some. This repertoire shows 65,000 to 80,000 clones, 60% to 80% found once; its top ten account for roughly 22%. The data were obtained in a study of cytomegalovirus exposure and HLA in healthy donors. General study points: Researchers reported from a later analysis that most CMV-associated TCR beta chains appeared HLA-restricted. There were approximately 150 TCR beta chains listed as cytomegalovirus-associated.

This CDR3 comprises 16 residues. The V gene lost 2 bases and the J gene lost 2 bases, with 16 bases spanning the gap. Germline V lookup: CDR1 MDHEN, CDR2 SYDVKM. Material: PBMCs. The source is a woman aged 35 to 49 in good health and CMV-seropositive. The chain links TRBV28 to TRBJ2-7; D possibly corresponds to TRBD2 (5 bases). CDR3: CASSLNRLAATYEQYF. The DNA of the CDR3 is TGTGCCAGCAGTTTAAATAGGCTAGCCGCCACCTACGAGCAGTACTTC.